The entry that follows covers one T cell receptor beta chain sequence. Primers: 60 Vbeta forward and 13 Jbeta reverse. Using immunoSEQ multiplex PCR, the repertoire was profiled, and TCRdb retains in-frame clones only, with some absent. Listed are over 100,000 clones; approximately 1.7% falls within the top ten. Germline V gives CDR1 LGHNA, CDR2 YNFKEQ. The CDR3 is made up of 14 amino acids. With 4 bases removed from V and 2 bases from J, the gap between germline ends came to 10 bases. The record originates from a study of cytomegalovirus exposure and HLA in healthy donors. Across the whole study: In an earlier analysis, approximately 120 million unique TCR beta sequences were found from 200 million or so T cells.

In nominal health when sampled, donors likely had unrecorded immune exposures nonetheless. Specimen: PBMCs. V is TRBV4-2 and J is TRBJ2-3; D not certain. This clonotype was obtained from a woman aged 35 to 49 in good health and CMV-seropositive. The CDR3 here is CASSPRWVTDTQYF. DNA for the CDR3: TGTGCCAGCAGCCCTAGATGGGTCACAGATACGCAGTATTTT.